Listed here are 23 T cell receptor beta chains from one sample, sequenced in a study of cytotoxic CD8 clonotypes in ibrutinib-treated CLL. Here immunoSEQ multiplex PCR was the method, and the copy in TCRdb shows in-frame clones only, minus some. The sample consists of tens of thousands of clones, 62% of them appearing once. The sequences come from PBMCs, collected before ibrutinib treatment. The receptors stem from a human donor with chronic lymphocytic leukemia.

The CDR3 sequence: CASTLRERDFSSYEQYF. As DNA, the CDR3 is TGTGCCAGCACCCTCCGGGAGCGGGACTTCAGCTCCTACGAGCAGTACTTC. This chain uses TRBV2 with TRBJ2-5; 7 bases match TRBD2. Near its end, the DNA agrees better with TRBJ2-7, so the J call may be wrong. From germline, CDR1 is SNHLY and CDR2 FYNNEI. The CDR3 loop spans 17 amino acids.

The chain recombines TRBV7-9 with TRBJ1-4, with no clear D. This CDR3 is built from 14 residues. Per germline, CDR1 SEHNR and CDR2 FQNEAQ (reference sequence). The ends were cut back, 5 bases at V and 7 bases at J, with 14 bases in the middle. CDR3 nucleotides: TGTGCCAGCAGCAGGACCGCATCGGGTGAAAAACTGTTTTTT. Amino acids: CASSRTASGEKLFF.

The chain couples TRBV7-9 to TRBJ1-5; no definite D call. Germline values: CDR1 SEHNR, CDR2 FQNEAQ (reference sequence). V shed 1 base and J shed 7 bases, with 11 bases lying between them. The CDR3 has 14 residues. The CDR3 reads CASSLGGRAQPQHF. The CDR3 DNA reads TGTGCCAGCAGCTTAGGCGGGAGGGCGCAGCCCCAGCATTTT.

The chain links TRBV4-1 to TRBJ1-2; 9 bases fit TRBD1. Per germline, CDR1 MGHRA and CDR2 YSYEKL. This CDR3 has 16 amino acids. Trimming removed 2 bases from V and 6 bases from J; junction bases left unmatched: 10. CDR3 sequence (DNA): TGCGCCAGCAGCCAACCAACAGGGACAGGGAAGGATGGCTACACCTTC. As protein: CASSQPTGTGKDGYTF.

CDR3 bases: TGCGCCAGCAGCCCGCAAGGTAGCTCAGGCACTCCGCAGTATTTT. Its protein product is CASSPQGSSGTPQYF. The chain couples TRBV5-1 to TRBJ2-3; no definite D call. Germline CDR1 reads SGHRS; CDR2 reads YFSETQ. V lost 4 bases and J lost 10, with 22 bases in between. This CDR3 is 15 amino acids long.

This sequence joins TRBV27 and TRBJ2-3, with a weak D call TRBD1 (5 bases). CDR3 length: 15 residues. Trimming removed 2 bases at V and 0 bases at J, with 9 bases between. Germline CDR1 is MNHEY and CDR2 is SMNVEV (reference sequence). The DNA of the CDR3 is TGTGCCAGCAGTTTAGGCAGGGCGAGCACAGATACGCAGTATTTT. It encodes CASSLGRASTDTQYF.

The DNA of the CDR3 is TGTGCCAGCAGTTTCGGCGGGGGGCGCGACACCGGGGAGCTGTTTTTT. The encoded protein is CASSFGGGRDTGELFF. The chain carries TRBV25-1 and TRBJ2-2, with 8 bases fitting TRBD2. V shed 5 bases, J shed 3 bases, and the junction held 8 bases outside the gene matches. The CDR3 loop spans 16 amino acids. Looked up from germline, CDR1 is MGHDK and CDR2 is SYGVNS. The full variable domain, rest sourced from reference TRBV25-1 and TRBJ2-2, is EADIYQTPRYLVIGTGKKITLECSQTMGHDKMYWYQQDPGMELHLIHYSYGVNSTEKGDLSSESTVSRIRTEHFPLTLESARPSHTSQYLCASSFGGGRDTGELFFGEGSRLTVL.

The chain has TRBV5-1 and TRBJ2-5; D is undetermined. Germline CDR1 and CDR2: SGHRS and YFSETQ. Trimming cost V 2 bases and J 5 bases, with 4 bases left between them. The length of the CDR3 is 11 residues. As DNA, the CDR3 is TGCGCCAGCAGCTTTTTGGAGACCCAGTACTTC. Translating gives CASSFLETQYF. The complete variable domain, with remaining parts taken from reference TRBV5-1 and TRBJ2-5, reads KAGVTQTPRYLIKTRGQQVTLSCSPISGHRSVSWYQQTPGQGLQFLFEYFSETQRNKGNFPGRFSGRQFSNSRSEMNVSTLELGDSALYLCASSFLETQYFGPGTRLLVL.

The chain couples TRBV19 to TRBJ1-5; TRBD1 matches 7 bases. The CDR3 is 15 residues long. After removal of 4 bases from V and 7 bases from J, the junction contained 10 bases not matched to a gene. From germline, CDR1 is LNHDA and CDR2 SQIVND (reference sequence). The CDR3 coding sequence is TGTGCCAGTAGTACCAAACAGGGGATGCAGCAGCCCCAGCATTTT. This translates into CASSTKQGMQQPQHF.

This clone was counted once. The chain employs TRBV11-3 and TRBJ2-1; TRBD2 might be the D (5 bases). Per the germline V gene, CDR1 is SGHNT and CDR2 is YENEEA. V shed 1 base and J shed 4 bases, with 8 bases lying between them. The CDR3 is 14 residues long. DNA of the CDR3: TGTGCCAGCAGCTTAGGCCCGGGATACAATGAGCAGTTCTTC. This translates into CASSLGPGYNEQFF.

This clone was observed a few times. This chain connects TRBV18 to TRBJ2-3; 12 nucleotides align to TRBD2. This CDR3 contains 17 residues. Losses at the gene ends were 3 bases for V and 6 bases for J; bases not matched to a gene: 10. The germline V gene encodes CDR1 KGHSH and CDR2 LQKENI. The CDR3 protein is CASSPNSLAGGSDTQYF. CDR3 sequence (DNA): TGTGCCAGCTCACCCAACTCACTAGCGGGGGGATCGGATACGCAGTATTTT.

The chain combines TRBV5-4 with TRBJ2-2; 8 positions match TRBD2. With V trimmed by 0 bases and J by 4 bases, 5 bases remained unmatched. CDR1 SGHNT and CDR2 YYREEE come from the germline V gene (reference sequence). This CDR3 is built from 16 residues. The chain's CDR3 is CASSLAGLGGTGELFF. The CDR3 DNA reads TGTGCCAGCAGCTTGGCGGGACTAGGGGGCACCGGGGAGCTGTTTTTT.

About this clone itself: This specimen includes other DNA sequences encoding the same CDR3. This sequence joins TRBV4-1 and TRBJ2-7; TRBD1 aligns across 10 bases. The CDR3 runs 15 residues. Germline V gene lookup returns CDR1 MGHRA and CDR2 YSYEKL. Germline trimming cut 1 base from V and 2 bases from J; bases unmatched to any gene: 2. For the CDR3, the DNA is TGCGCCAGCAGCCAAGGGACAGGGGGAACCTACGAGCAGTACTTC. Translated: CASSQGTGGTYEQYF.

The gene calls are TRBV11-2 and TRBJ1-4; D remains unclear. Germline V gives CDR1 SGHAT, CDR2 FQNNGV. The CDR3 totals 13 residues. V was shortened by 1 base and J by 8 bases, with 8 bases between the two germline ends. The CDR3 DNA sequence: TGTGCCAGCAGCTTAGGGTTGGAAGAAAAACTGTTTTTT. Translated: CASSLGLEEKLFF.

There are a few counts of this clone. The chain combines TRBV11-2 with TRBJ1-1; no definite D call. The CDR3 has 12 residues. Germline V gene sequence: CDR1 SGHAT, CDR2 FQNNGV. Trimming shortened V by 5 bases and J by 5 bases, and 9 bases separated the two germline ends. CDR3 nucleotides: TGTGCCAGCAGCCTCGCGGGGACTGAAGCTTTCTTT. Amino acids: CASSLAGTEAFF.

The V call is TRBV5-1, the J call TRBJ2-1; D is ambiguous. Trimming pared 0 bases from V and 7 bases from J, leaving 14 bases between. Germline V gene data show CDR1 as SGHRS and CDR2 as YFSETQ. This CDR3 is built from 15 residues. CDR3 region: CASSLDAGMGNEQFF. In nucleotides, the CDR3 is TGCGCCAGCAGCTTGGATGCAGGAATGGGTAATGAGCAGTTCTTC.

This clone was seen just once. The chain joins TRBV2 to TRBJ1-2, with D perhaps matching TRBD1 (6 bases). The CDR3 totals 13 residues. Trimming cost V 11 bases and J 1 base, with 14 bases left between them. Germline assignment: CDR1 SNHLY and CDR2 FYNNEI. The DNA of the CDR3 is TGTGCCTGGGGTGGGGGCCGTAACTATGGCTACACCTTC. Protein: CAWGGGRNYGYTF.

V gene TRBV6-1 combines with J gene TRBJ2-2; D is unresolved. Trimming left V 3 bases short and J 2 bases short, with 4 bases between. Germline V gene sequence: CDR1 MNHNS, CDR2 SASEGT. This CDR3 spans 13 amino acids. CDR3 region: CASSDVNTGELFF. CDR3 coding DNA: TGTGCCAGCAGTGACGTTAACACCGGGGAGCTGTTTTTT.

This clone has only a few counts. The gene calls are TRBV27 and TRBJ1-2; D ambiguous. The germline CDR1 and CDR2 sequences are MNHEY and SMNVEV (reference sequence). The ends were cut back, 6 bases at V and 1 base at J, with 3 bases in the middle. CDR3 length: 11 amino acids. CDR3 DNA: TGTGCCAGCAGCAGTAACTATGGCTACACCTTC. This sequence encodes CASSSNYGYTF.

The chain couples TRBV6-5 to TRBJ2-1, with 12 bases fitting TRBD2. Losses at the gene ends were 5 bases for V and 10 bases for J; bases not matched to a gene: 6. Germline V gene sequence: CDR1 MNHEY, CDR2 SVGAGI. This CDR3 comprises 14 residues. The CDR3 protein is CASSPLTSGGEQFF. The CDR3 DNA reads TGTGCCAGCAGTCCTTTGACTAGCGGGGGAGAGCAGTTCTTC.

The rearrangement joins TRBV7-6 to TRBJ2-5; D may be TRBD1 (6 bases). Trimming removed 5 bases from V and 0 bases from J, with 16 bases in between. Germline CDR1 SGHVS, CDR2 FNYEAQ. The CDR3 is 16 residues long. The CDR3, as DNA: TGTGCCAGCAGCCCGCGGCCTGGGACATACCAAGAGACCCAGTACTTC. Residues: CASSPRPGTYQETQYF. Combining the CDR3 with reference TRBV7-6 and TRBJ2-5 gives the whole variable domain GAGVSQSPRYKVTKRGQDVALRCDPISGHVSLYWYRQALGQGPEFLTYFNYEAQQDKSGLPNDRFSAERPEGSISTLTIQRTEQRDSAMYRCASSPRPGTYQETQYFGPGTRLLVL.

The chain uses TRBV29-1 and TRBJ2-7; 7 bases are a match to TRBD1. The CDR3 length is 15 residues. Unmatched junction bases numbered 10, after V lost 2 bases and J lost 3 bases. Germline V CDR1 and CDR2: SQVTM, ANQGSEA. The CDR3 loop reads CSVELRDSPNYEQYF. In DNA form, the CDR3 reads TGCAGCGTTGAACTCCGGGACAGTCCAAACTACGAGCAGTACTTC.

This clone was observed a handful of times. This chain links TRBV25-1 with TRBJ1-2; unclear D gene. The CDR3 totals 14 residues. V was cut by 2 bases and J by 5 bases, with 12 bases left in between. The germline CDR1 and CDR2 sequences are MGHDK and SYGVNS. CDR3 sequence: CASSETAAIYGYTF. CDR3 bases: TGTGCCAGCAGTGAAACAGCGGCGATTTATGGCTACACCTTC.